This TCR beta chain came from a study of T cell repertoires in aging, cancer and after chemotherapy. Study as a whole: Over several months to years, re-sampled healthy donor repertoires clearly shared clones. The whole study produced a dataset of some 9 million TCR reads. Study-wide findings and caveats: In each cancer cohort, median generation probability increased across chemotherapy, suggesting thymic output rebounded.

The template was genomic DNA from peripheral blood, not RNA. Multiplex touch-down PCR with TRB-A/B primers amplified rearranged V-D-J TRB sequences. Each CDR3 protein gets one entry after TCRdb re-called the multiplex PCR reads with MiXCR. The table shows 9,500 or so distinct CDR3 sequences, with around 25% occurring only once. By share of the sample, this clonotype is medium-sized. What it binds is unknown. This TCR came from a human donor in good health. The sequencing sample was made of blood.

The CDR3 loop reads CASSEAGGFHEQYF. CDR3 sequence (DNA): TGTGCCAGCAGTGAAGCAGGGGGATTTCACGAGCAGTACTTC. J is TRBJ2-7 and V is TRBV6-1; a possible D gene is TRBD1 (6 bases). Trimming cost V 0 bases and J 5 bases, with 11 bases left between them. Germline CDR1 and CDR2: MNHNS and SASEGT. The CDR3 totals 14 residues.